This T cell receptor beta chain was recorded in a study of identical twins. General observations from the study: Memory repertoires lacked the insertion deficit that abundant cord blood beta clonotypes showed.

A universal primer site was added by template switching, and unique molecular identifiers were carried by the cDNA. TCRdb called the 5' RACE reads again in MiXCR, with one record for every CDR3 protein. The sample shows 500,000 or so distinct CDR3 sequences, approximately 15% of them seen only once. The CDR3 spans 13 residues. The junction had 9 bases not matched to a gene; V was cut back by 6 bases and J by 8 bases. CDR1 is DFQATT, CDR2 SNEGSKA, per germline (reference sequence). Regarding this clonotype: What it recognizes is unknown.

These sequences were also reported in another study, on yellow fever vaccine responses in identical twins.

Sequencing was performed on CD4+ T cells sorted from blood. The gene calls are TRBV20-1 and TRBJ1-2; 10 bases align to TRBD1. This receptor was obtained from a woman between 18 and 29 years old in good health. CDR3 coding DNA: TGCAGTGCCCCCCGACAGGGGGCGGTCGGCTACACCTTC. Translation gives CSAPRQGAVGYTF.